What follows describes a single T cell receptor beta chain. The data were taken from a study of blood T cell repertoires in COVID-19. Study background: Spain, Italy and the United States supplied samples that represented acute and convalescent COVID-19. PBMCs, B-cell-depleted T cells, or T cells provided the cDNA or gDNA that made up the material.

Per the original data handling: Researchers report that nucleated cell counts were estimated from reference gene primer amplification. Data came from immunoSEQ multiplex PCR; TCRdb stores just in-frame clones and leaves some out. V, J and clone size derive from that table, while D and trimming were established from the DNA sequence. In the table there are about 200,000 clones, about nine tenths of which are singletons. This CDR3 is 14 amino acids long. Trimming removed 6 bases at V and 0 bases at J, with 11 bases between. The germline V gene encodes CDR1 LNHDA and CDR2 SQIVND (reference sequence). The chain employs TRBV19 and TRBJ1-1, with D perhaps matching TRBD1 (6 bases). The TCR comes from a woman between 70 and 85 years old with acute or convalescent COVID-19. Sequencing used peripheral blood. CDR3 nucleotide sequence: TGTGCCAGTAGGTTCGGACAGTTGAACACTGAAGCTTTCTTT. Translated: CASRFGQLNTEAFF.